This TCR beta chain was sequenced for a study of T cells after yellow fever vaccination. Trimming removed 5 bases from V and 1 base from J; junction bases left unmatched: 6. CDR3 length: 16 amino acids. Germline V gene data show CDR1 as LGHNT and CDR2 as FRNRAP. This clonotype was seen at least ten times. TCRdb reprocessed the 5' RACE reads with MiXCR, giving one entry per CDR3 protein. The data show some 240,000 distinct CDR3 sequences, with 3.6% seen just once and about 19% held by the top ten. The TCR comes from a young man who received the YFV17D yellow fever vaccine. The chain links TRBV12-5 to TRBJ2-2, with 8 bases aligning to TRBD2. Sequenced material: PBMCs, taken 15 days after the yellow fever booster vaccination. The CDR3 spells CASGTISGENTGELFF. The DNA of the CDR3 is TGTGCTAGTGGTACCATTAGCGGGGAGAACACCGGGGAGCTGTTTTTT.